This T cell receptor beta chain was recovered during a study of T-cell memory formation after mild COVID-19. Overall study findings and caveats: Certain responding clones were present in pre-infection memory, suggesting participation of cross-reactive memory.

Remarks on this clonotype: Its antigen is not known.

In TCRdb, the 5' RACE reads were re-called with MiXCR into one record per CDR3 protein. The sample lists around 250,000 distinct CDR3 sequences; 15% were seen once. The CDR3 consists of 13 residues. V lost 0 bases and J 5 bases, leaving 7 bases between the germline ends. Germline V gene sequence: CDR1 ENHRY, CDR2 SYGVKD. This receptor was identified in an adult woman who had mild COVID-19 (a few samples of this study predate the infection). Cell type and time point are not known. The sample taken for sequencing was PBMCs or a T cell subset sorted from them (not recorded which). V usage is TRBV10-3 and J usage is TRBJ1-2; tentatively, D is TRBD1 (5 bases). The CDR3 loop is CAISESGDYGYTF. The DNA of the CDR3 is TGTGCCATCAGTGAGTCGGGGGATTATGGCTACACCTTC.